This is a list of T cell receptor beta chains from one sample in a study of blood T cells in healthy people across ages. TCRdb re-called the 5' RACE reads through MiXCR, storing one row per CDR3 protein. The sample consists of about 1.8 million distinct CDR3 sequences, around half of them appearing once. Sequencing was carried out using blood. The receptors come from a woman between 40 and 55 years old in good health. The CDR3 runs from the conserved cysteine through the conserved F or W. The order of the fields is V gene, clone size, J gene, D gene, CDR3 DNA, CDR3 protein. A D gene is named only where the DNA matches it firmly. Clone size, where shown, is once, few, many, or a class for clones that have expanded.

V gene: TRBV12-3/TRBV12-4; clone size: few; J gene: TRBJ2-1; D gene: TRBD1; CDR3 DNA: TGTGCCAGCAGCCCCGACCAAGGGGGCAAAGGTTACAATGAGCAGTTCTTC; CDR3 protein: CASSPDQGGKGYNEQFF
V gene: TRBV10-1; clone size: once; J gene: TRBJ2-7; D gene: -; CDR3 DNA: TGCGCCAGCAGTGAATATACGGCAGGTGGGACCTACGAGCAGTACTTC; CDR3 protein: CASSEYTAGGTYEQYF
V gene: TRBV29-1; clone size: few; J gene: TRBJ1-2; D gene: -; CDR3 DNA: TGCAGCGTTGCCAGGGGAAACTATGGCTACACCTTC; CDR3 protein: CSVARGNYGYTF
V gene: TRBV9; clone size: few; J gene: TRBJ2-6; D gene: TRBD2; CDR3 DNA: TGTGCCAGCAGCGTAGCACACGGGGGGGTTGACTCTGGGGCCAACGTCCTGACTTTC; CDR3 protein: CASSVAHGGVDSGANVLTF
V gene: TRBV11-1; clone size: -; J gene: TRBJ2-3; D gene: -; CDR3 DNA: TGTGCCAGCAGCTCACGAGCAACCTCAGATACGCGGTATTTT; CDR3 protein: CASSSRATSDTRYF
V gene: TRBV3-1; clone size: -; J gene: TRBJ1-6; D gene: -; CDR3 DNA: TGTGCCAGCAGCCACGGACACCATAATTCACCCCTCCACTTT; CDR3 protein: CASSHGHHNSPLHF
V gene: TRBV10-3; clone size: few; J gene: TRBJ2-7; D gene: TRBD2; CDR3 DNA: TGTGCCATCAGTAGGACTAGCGGGGGGTCCTACGAGCAGTACTTC; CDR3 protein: CAISRTSGGSYEQYF
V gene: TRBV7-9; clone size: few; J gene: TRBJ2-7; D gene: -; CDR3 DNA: TGTGCCAGCAGCTTTCGGGGTCGTTCCTACGAGCAGTACTTC; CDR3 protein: CASSFRGRSYEQYF
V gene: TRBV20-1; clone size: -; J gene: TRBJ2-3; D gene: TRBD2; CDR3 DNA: TGCAGTGCCCCAGCGGGACCCACAGATACGCAGTATTTT; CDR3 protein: CSAPAGPTDTQYF
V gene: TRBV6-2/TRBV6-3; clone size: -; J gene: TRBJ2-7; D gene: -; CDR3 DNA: TGTGCCAGCAGTTACTTGTCAGGGGACCCCTCCTACGAGCAGTACTTC; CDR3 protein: CASSYLSGDPSYEQYF
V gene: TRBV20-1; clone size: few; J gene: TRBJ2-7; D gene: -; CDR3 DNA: TGCAGTGCTAGAGAGGAGGGGGCGCCCCTCAATGAGCAGTACTTC; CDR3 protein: CSAREEGAPLNEQYF
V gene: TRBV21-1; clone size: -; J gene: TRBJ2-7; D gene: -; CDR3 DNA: TGTGCCAGCAGCAAACGCCGTAAAAGGAGCTCCTACGAGCAGTACTTC; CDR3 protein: CASSKRRKRSSYEQYF
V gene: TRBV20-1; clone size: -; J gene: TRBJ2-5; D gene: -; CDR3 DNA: TGCAGTGCTAGAGAGTGGGGGGGGCCCGGGGAGACCCAGTACTTC; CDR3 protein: CSAREWGGPGETQYF
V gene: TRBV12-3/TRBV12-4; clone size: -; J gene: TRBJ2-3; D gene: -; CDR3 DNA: TGTGCCAGCGTAGGGGGGAGCGCAGATACGCAGTATTTT; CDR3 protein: CASVGGSADTQYF
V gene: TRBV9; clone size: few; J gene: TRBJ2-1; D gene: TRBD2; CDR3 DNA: TGTGCCAGCAGCGTCAGCGGGGGTAACTCCTACAATGAGCAGTTCTTC; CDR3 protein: CASSVSGGNSYNEQFF
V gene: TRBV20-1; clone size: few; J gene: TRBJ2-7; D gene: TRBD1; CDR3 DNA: TGCAGTGCTGCCGGGACAGGGGGTCCACCTACCTACGAGCAGTACTTC; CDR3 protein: CSAAGTGGPPTYEQYF
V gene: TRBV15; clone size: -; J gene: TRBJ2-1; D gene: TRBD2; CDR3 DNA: TGTGCCACCAGCAGAGAGCGACTAGCGAATGAGCAGTTCTTC; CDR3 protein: CATSRERLANEQFF
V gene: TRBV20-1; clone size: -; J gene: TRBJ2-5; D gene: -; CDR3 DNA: TGCAGTGCTAGTTCAACAGGGCAGGGGACCCAGTACTTC; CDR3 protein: CSASSTGQGTQYF
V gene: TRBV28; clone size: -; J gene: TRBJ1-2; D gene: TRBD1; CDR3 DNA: TGTGCCAGCAGTAACAGGGGTGGCTACACCTTC; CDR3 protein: CASSNRGGYTF
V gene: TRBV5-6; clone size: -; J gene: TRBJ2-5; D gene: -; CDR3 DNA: TGTGCCAGCAGCTTGAGGACAGCAACCGACCGACAAGAGACCCAGTACTTC; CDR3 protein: CASSLRTATDRQETQYF
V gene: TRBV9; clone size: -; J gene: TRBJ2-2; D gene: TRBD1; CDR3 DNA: TGTGCCAGCACGGGGACAGGACCGAACACCGGGGAGCTGTTTTTT; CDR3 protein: CASTGTGPNTGELFF
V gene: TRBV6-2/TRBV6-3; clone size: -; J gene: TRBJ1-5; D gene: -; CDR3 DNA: TGTGCCAGCAGTTTTTTTCTGGATAAAGGTCTTCTAATTCAGCCCCAGCATTTT; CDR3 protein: CASSFFLDKGLLIQPQHF
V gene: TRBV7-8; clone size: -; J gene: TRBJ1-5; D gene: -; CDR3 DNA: TGTGCCAGCAGCCCAACACTGAATAGCAATCAGCCCCAGCATTTT; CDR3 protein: CASSPTLNSNQPQHF
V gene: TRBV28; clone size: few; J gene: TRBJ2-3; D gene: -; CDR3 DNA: TGTGCCAGCAGTTTCCGGGGGACTAGCACAGATACGCAGTATTTT; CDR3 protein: CASSFRGTSTDTQYF
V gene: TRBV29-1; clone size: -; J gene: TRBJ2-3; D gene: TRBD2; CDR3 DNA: TGCAGCGTTGCAGCGGGGGGCAGCACAGATACGCAGTATTTT; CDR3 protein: CSVAAGGSTDTQYF
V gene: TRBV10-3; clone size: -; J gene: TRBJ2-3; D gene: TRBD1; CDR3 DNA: TGTGCCATCACCGGACAGGGCACAGATGCGCAGTATTTT; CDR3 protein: CAITGQGTDAQYF
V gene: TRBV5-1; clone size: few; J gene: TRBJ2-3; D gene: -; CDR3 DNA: TGCGCCAGCAGCTTGGCAGGGCTCCTCTCTACAGATACGCAGTATTTT; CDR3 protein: CASSLAGLLSTDTQYF
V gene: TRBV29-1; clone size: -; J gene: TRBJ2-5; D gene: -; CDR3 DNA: TGCAGCGTGCTGACCGGGACACGAGGCACCCATGAGCAGTACTTC; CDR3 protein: CSVLTGTRGTHEQYF
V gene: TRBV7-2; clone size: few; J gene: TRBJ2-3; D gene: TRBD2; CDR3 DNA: TGTGCCAGCAGCTCACGACTAGCGGGGTTGGCAGATACGCAGTATTTT; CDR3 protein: CASSSRLAGLADTQYF
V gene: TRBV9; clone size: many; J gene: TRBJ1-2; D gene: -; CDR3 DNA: TGTGCCAGCAGCGTAGGTGGAGGGAACTATGGCTACACCTTC; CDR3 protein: CASSVGGGNYGYTF
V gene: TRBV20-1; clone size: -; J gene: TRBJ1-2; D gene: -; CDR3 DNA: TGCAGTGCTACGAGGGGGGCAGCATCCCCTCAACTCTATGGCTACACCTTC; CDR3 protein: CSATRGAASPQLYGYTF
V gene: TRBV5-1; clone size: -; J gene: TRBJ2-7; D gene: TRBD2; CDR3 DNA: TGCGCCAGCAGCTTGGGAGTAGGAGCGGGAAGCGTCGAGCAGTACTTC; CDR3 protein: CASSLGVGAGSVEQYF
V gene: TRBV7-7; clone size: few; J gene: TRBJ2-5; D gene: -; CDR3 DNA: TGTGCTAGCAGCTTACGTGGAGGGATCCAAGAGACCCAGTACTTC; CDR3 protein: CASSLRGGIQETQYF
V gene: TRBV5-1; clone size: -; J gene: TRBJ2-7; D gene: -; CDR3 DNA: TGCGCCAGCAGCTTAGGACCGGATGGTTCGGGCGAGCAGTACTTC; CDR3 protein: CASSLGPDGSGEQYF
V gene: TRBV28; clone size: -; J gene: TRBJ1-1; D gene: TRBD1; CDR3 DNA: TGTGCCAGCAGAGTAGGGGGCACGGACACTGAAGCTTTCTTT; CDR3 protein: CASRVGGTDTEAFF
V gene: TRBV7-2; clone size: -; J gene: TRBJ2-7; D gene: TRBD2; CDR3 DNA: TGTGCCAGCAGCTTAGACAGCGGGGGGAATCCCTACGAGCAGTACTTC; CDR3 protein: CASSLDSGGNPYEQYF
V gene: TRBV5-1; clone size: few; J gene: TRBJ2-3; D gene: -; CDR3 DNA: TGCGCCAGCACTTCAGATGCCACGCAGTATTTT; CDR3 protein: CASTSDATQYF
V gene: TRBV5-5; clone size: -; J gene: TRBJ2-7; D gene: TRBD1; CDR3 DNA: TGTGCCAGCAGCTTTGACAGGGTTCCCTACGAGCAGTACTTC; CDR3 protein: CASSFDRVPYEQYF
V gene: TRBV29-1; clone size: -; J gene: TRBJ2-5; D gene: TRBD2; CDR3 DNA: TGCAGCGTATCGGGACTAGCGGGGGCCAAAATGTACCAAGAGACCCAGTACTTC; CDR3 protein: CSVSGLAGAKMYQETQYF
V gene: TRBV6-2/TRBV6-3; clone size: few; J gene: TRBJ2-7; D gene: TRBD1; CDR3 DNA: TGTGCCAGCAGTTATACTGGGACAGGGATGTACGAGCAGTACTTC; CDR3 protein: CASSYTGTGMYEQYF
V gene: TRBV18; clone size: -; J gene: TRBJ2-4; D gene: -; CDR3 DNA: TGTGCCAGCGCCCTTAAGGAAAACATTCAGTACTTC; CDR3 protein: CASALKENIQYF
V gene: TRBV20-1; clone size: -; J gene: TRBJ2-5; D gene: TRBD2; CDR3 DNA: TGCAGTGGCCTAGCGGGGGTTGGGGAGACCCAGTACTTC; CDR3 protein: CSGLAGVGETQYF
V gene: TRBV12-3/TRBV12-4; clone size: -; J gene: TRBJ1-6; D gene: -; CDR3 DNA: TGTGCCAGCAGTTTATCCAGTAATTCACCCCTCCACTTT; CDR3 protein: CASSLSSNSPLHF
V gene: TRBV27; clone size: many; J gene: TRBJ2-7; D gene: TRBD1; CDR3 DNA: TGTGCCAGCAGTACCCGACAGGGTGGGGAGCAGTACTTC; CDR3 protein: CASSTRQGGEQYF
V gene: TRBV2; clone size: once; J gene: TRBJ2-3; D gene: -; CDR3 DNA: TGTGCCAGCAAGTCGTGGAACGGGGGCTCAGATACGCAGTATTTT; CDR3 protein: CASKSWNGGSDTQYF
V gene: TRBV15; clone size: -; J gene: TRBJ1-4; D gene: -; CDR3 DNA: TGTGCCACCAGCAGAGCCGGGCATGAAAAACTGTTTTTT; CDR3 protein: CATSRAGHEKLFF
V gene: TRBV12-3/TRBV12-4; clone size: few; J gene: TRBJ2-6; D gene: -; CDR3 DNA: TGTGCCAGCAGTTTGACACAGTCTGGGGCCAACGTCCTGACTTTC; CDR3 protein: CASSLTQSGANVLTF
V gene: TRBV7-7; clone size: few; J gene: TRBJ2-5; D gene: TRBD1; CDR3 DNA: TGTGCTAGCAGCTTAGACGGGACAGGGGGCGTGGAGACCCAGTACTTC; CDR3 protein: CASSLDGTGGVETQYF
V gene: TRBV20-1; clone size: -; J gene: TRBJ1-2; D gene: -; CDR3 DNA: TGCAGTGCCCGGGGGTTTCGGGACTATGGCTACACCTTC; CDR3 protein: CSARGFRDYGYTF
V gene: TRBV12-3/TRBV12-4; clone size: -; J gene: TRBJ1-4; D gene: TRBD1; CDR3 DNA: TGTGCCAGCAGCTCTGGACAGGGGGTAAATAATGAAAAACTGTTTTTT; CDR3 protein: CASSSGQGVNNEKLFF
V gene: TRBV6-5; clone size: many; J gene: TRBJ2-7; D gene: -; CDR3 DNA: TGTGCCAGCAGTTACTCGGAACAGTCCTACGAGCAGTACTTC; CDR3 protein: CASSYSEQSYEQYF
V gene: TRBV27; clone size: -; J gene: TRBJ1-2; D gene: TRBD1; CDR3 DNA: TGTGCCAGCAGTTCACAATGGACAGGGCCCCTCGGCTACACCTTC; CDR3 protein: CASSSQWTGPLGYTF
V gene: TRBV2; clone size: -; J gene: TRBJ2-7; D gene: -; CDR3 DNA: TGTGCCAGCAGAGAAGCGTCCGGTGCCTACGAGCAGTACTTC; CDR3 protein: CASREASGAYEQYF
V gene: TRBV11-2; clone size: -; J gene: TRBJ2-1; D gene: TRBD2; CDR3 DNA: TGTGCCAGCAGCATGATGGGACTAGCGGGGGGGGAACTCTCCTACAATGAGCAGTTCTTC; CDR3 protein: CASSMMGLAGGELSYNEQFF
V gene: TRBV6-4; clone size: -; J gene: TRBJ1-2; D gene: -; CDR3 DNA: TGTGCCAGCAGCCCACAGGGAACCCCTGACTATGGCTACACCTTT; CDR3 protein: CASSPQGTPDYGYTF